This TCR beta chain derives from a study of T cell changes during pregnancy in multiple sclerosis. The repertoire was sequenced with immunoSEQ multiplex PCR; TCRdb's copy has only in-frame clones and lacks some. The data contain 15,000 to 20,000 clones, around four fifths of them singletons. Germline CDR1 is SGHTA and CDR2 is FQGTGA. The CDR3 is 17 residues long. V was pared by 3 bases and J by 2 bases, with 10 bases of the junction left unmatched. This chain connects TRBV7-3 to TRBJ2-3; TRBD2 matches 8 bases. The TCR sequence derives from a female donor in good health, enrolled as a control in a pregnancy study. The starting material was CD8+ T cells from peripheral blood mononuclear cells, obtained in the second trimester of pregnancy. The CDR3 nucleotides are TGTGCCAGCAGCTTCGGGGACCGGGGGGGGGACACAGATACGCAGTATTTT. This codes for CASSFGDRGGDTDTQYF.